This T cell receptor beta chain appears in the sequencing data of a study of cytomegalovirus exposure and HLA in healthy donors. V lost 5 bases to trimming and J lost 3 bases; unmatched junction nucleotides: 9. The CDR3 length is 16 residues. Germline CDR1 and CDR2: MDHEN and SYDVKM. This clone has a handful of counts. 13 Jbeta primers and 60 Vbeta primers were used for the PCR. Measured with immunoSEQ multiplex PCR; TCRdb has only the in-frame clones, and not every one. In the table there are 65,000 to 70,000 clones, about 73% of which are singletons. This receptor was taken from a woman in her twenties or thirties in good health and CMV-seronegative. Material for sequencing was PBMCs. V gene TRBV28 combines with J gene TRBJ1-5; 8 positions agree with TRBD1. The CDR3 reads CASSQGGQGYNQPQHF. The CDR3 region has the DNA TGTGCCAGCAGTCAGGGCGGACAGGGTTACAATCAGCCCCAGCATTTT.